This note documents a single T cell receptor beta chain sequence. This entry belongs to a study of blood T cell repertoires in COVID-19. Germline CDR1 and CDR2: MRHNA and SNTAGT. The CDR3 extends over 14 amino acids. The V and J ends lost 4 bases and 4 bases respectively, with 11 bases between them. Generated by immunoSEQ multiplex PCR, the TCRdb table keeps only in-frame clones and is missing some. Here the sample spans approximately 67,000 clones, approximately 82% being singletons. The sequence derives from a man between 60 and 75 years old with acute or convalescent COVID-19. The rearrangement joins TRBV6-4 to TRBJ1-5, with D perhaps matching TRBD1 (5 bases). Source material: peripheral blood. The CDR3 spells CASSAGAGNQPQHF. For the CDR3, the DNA is TGTGCCAGCAGTGCTGGGGCTGGGAATCAGCCCCAGCATTTT.